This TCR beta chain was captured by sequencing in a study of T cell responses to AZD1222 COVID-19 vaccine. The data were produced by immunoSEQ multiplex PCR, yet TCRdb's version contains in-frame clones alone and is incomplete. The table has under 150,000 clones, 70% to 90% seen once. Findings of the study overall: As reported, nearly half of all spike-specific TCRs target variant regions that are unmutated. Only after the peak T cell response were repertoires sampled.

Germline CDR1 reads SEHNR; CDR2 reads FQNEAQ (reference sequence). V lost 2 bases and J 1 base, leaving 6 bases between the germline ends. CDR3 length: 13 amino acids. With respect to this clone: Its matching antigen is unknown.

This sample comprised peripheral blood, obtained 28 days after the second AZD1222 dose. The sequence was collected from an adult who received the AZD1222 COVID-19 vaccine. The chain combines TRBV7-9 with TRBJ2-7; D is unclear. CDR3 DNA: TGTGCCAGCAGCTTATTTCGATCCTACGAGCAGTACTTC. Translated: CASSLFRSYEQYF.